This TCR beta chain was sequenced for a study of T cells in Graves' hyperthyroidism and ophthalmopathy. Amplified TCR beta CDR3 regions derived from RNA transcripts. The TCR CDR3 first-round RT-PCR relied on the HTBI primer set. TCRdb used MiXCR to reprocess the multiplex PCR reads, holding one entry per CDR3 protein. The table lists 350,000 or so distinct CDR3 sequences, under 25% of them singletons. Study-level results: Ophthalmopathy stood apart from stable hyperthyroidism in a 13 V-J model. Researchers found most expanded thyroid clonotypes above 0.001 in blood as well.

In patients aged 18 to 65, hyperthyroidism was newly diagnosed, with duration under 2 months. Fresh 10 ml peripheral blood yielded PBMCs. About this clonotype: The antigen remains undetermined.

This CDR3 spans 14 amino acids. V dropped 6 bases and J dropped 1 base, with 11 bases sitting between them. The TCR was taken from a woman between 50 and 59 years old with Graves' hyperthyroidism. The chain couples TRBV12-3 or TRBV12-4 to TRBJ2-3, with D tentatively TRBD2 (5 bases). The specimen sequenced was blood. CDR3 in DNA: TGTGCCAGCAGGACCCCGAGGGGCACAGATACGCAGTATTTT. Its translation is CASRTPRGTDTQYF.